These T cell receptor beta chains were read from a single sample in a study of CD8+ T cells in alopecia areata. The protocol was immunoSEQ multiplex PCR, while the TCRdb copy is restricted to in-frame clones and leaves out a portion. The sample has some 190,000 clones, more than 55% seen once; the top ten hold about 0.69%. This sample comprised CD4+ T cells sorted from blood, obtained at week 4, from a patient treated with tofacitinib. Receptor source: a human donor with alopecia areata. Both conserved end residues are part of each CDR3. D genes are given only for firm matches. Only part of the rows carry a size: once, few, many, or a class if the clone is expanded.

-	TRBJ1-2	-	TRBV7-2	CASSRRRGEGGYTF	TGTGCCAGCAGCCGCCGGAGGGGCGAAGGTGGCTACACCTTC
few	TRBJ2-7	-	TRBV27	CASATPYEQYF	TGTGCCAGCGCGACTCCCTACGAGCAGTACTTC
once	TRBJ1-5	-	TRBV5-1	CASSFGSNQPQHF	TGCGCCAGCAGCTTCGGAAGCAATCAGCCCCAGCATTTT
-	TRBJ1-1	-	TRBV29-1	CSVGMTVMNTEAFF	TGCAGCGTTGGGATGACAGTGATGAACACTGAAGCTTTCTTT
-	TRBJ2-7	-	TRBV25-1	CASSPPAGEQYF	TGTGCCAGCAGTCCACCCGCTGGGGAGCAGTACTTC
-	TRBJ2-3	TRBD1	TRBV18	CASSPRQGAMGDTQYF	TGTGCCAGCTCACCACGACAGGGGGCAATGGGAGATACGCAGTATTTT
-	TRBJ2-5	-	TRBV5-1	CASSLEGGPQYF	TGCGCCAGCAGCTTGGAGGGCGGTCCCCAGTACTTC
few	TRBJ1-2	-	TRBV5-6	CASSPPYQDNYGYTF	TGTGCCAGCAGCCCTCCGTACCAGGACAACTATGGCTACACCTTC
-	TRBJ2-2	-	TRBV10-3	CAIRAGVDTGELFF	TGTGCCATCAGAGCCGGGGTTGACACCGGGGAGCTGTTTTTT
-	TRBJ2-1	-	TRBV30	CAWSPLTPTGYNEQFF	TGTGCCTGGAGTCCACTCACACCGACAGGCTACAATGAGCAGTTCTTC
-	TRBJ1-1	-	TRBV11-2	CASSLGVGRNTEAFF	TGTGCCAGCAGCTTAGGTGTGGGCAGAAACACTGAAGCTTTCTTT
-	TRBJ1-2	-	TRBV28	CASSSYDSYGYTF	TGTGCCAGCAGTTCGTATGACAGTTATGGCTACACCTTC
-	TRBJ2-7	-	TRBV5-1	CASRQGGSYEQYF	TGCGCCAGCAGGCAAGGTGGGAGCTACGAGCAGTACTTC
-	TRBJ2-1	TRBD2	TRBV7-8	CASSLDTSGLAEQFF	TGTGCCAGCAGCTTAGATACTAGCGGGCTGGCTGAGCAGTTCTTC
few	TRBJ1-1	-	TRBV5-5	CASSLDLGLNTEAFF	TGTGCCAGCAGCTTGGATCTGGGACTTAACACTGAAGCTTTCTTT
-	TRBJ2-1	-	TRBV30	CAWSSQGGLYNEQFF	TGTGCCTGGAGTTCCCAAGGGGGACTATACAATGAGCAGTTCTTC
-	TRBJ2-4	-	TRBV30	CASESRGFGNIQYF	TGTGCCTCCGAATCACGGGGCTTCGGAAACATTCAGTACTTC
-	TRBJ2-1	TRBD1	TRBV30	CAWSADRGANEQFF	TGTGCCTGGAGTGCAGACAGGGGTGCAAATGAGCAGTTCTTC
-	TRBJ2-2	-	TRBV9	CASSLTGNTGELFF	TGTGCCAGCAGCTTGACAGGGAACACCGGGGAGCTGTTTTTT
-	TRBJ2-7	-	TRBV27	CASSLVRLAGYEQYF	TGTGCCAGCAGTTTGGTTAGACTTGCCGGCTACGAGCAGTACTTC
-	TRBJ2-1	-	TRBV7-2	CASSSPGGDEQFF	TGTGCCAGCAGCTCCCCCGGGGGCGATGAGCAGTTCTTC
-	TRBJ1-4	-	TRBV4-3	CASSLDRFGANEKLFF	TGCGCCAGCAGCCTCGACAGGTTTGGCGCGAATGAAAAACTGTTTTTT
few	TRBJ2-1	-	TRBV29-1	CSSLHNEQFF	TGCAGCTCACTACACAATGAGCAGTTCTTC
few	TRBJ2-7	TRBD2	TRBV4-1	CASSRGVAGGLAYEQYF	TGCGCCAGCAGCCGAGGGGTAGCGGGAGGGCTCGCCTACGAGCAGTACTTC
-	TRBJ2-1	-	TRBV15	CATSRDLGGVPYNEQFF	TGTGCCACCAGCAGAGATCTGGGCGGGGTCCCCTACAATGAGCAGTTCTTC
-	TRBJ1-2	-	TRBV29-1	CSVEDYGYTF	TGCAGCGTGGAGGACTATGGCTACACCTTC
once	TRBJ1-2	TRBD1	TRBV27	CATRGQGIANYGYTF	TGTGCCACGCGGGGACAGGGGATAGCTAACTATGGCTACACCTTC
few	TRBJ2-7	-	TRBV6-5	CASSYVGGEQYF	TGTGCCAGCAGTTACGTGGGAGGCGAGCAGTACTTC
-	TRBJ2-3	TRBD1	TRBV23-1	CASSQRDDRGSRDTQYF	TGCGCCAGCAGTCAGCGGGACGACAGGGGTTCTAGAGATACGCAGTATTTT
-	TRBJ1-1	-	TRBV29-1	CSGRQSTEAFF	TGCAGCGGACGACAGAGCACTGAAGCTTTCTTT
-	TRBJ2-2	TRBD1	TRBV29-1	CSVDNRGDTGELFF	TGCAGCGTTGATAACAGGGGCGACACCGGGGAGCTGTTTTTT
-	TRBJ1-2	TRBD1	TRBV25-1	CASTGTGANYGYTF	TGTGCCAGCACAGGGACAGGGGCTAACTATGGCTACACCTTC
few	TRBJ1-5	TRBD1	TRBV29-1	CSAGTGLAGPQHF	TGCAGCGCTGGGACAGGTCTAGCGGGGCCCCAGCATTTT
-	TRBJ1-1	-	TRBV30	CAGEGGFF	TGTGCCGGGGAGGGGGGTTTCTTT
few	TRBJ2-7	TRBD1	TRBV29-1	CSVRDRAVGDEQYF	TGCAGCGTCCGAGACAGGGCTGTTGGGGACGAGCAGTACTTC
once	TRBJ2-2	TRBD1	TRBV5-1	CASSTGQPNTGELFF	TGCGCCAGCAGCACGGGACAGCCGAACACCGGGGAGCTGTTTTTT
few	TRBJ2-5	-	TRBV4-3	CASSQDRKETQYF	TGCGCCAGCAGCCAAGACAGAAAAGAGACCCAGTACTTC
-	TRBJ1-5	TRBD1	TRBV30	CAWRTGGSNQPQHF	TGTGCCTGGAGGACAGGGGGCAGCAATCAGCCCCAGCATTTT
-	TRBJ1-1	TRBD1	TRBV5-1	CASSTLDRATEAFF	TGCGCCAGCAGCACTCTGGACAGGGCAACTGAAGCTTTCTTT
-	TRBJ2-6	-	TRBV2	CASSDMGGGANVLTF	TGTGCCAGCAGTGATATGGGAGGTGGGGCCAACGTCCTGACTTTC
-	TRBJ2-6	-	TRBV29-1	CSAYGGSGANVLTF	TGCAGCGCCTACGGAGGCTCTGGGGCCAACGTCCTGACTTTC
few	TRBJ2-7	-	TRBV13	CASSLRDLPYEQYF	TGTGCCAGCAGCCTTCGGGACCTCCCGTACGAGCAGTACTTC
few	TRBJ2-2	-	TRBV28	CASSYPGELFF	TGTGCCAGCAGTTACCCCGGGGAGCTGTTTTTT
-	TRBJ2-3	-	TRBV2	CASSDRGNTQYF	TGTGCCAGCAGTGATAGGGGGAATACGCAGTATTTT
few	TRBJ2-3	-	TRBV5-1	CASSASGYSTDTQYF	TGCGCCAGCAGCGCCAGCGGGTATAGCACAGATACGCAGTATTTT
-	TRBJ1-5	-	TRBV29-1	CSVGQSSNQPQHF	TGCAGCGTTGGGCAGTCTTCAAATCAGCCCCAGCATTTT
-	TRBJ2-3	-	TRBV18	CASTSSLSSDTQYF	TGTGCCAGCACGAGTAGTCTGAGCTCAGATACGCAGTATTTT
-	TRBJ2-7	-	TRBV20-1	CSVGDRYEQYF	TGCAGTGTAGGGGACCGATACGAGCAGTACTTC
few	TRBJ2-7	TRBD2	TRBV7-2	CASSLAPGGSGRAGEQYF	TGTGCCAGCAGCTTAGCGCCCGGCGGTAGCGGGAGGGCTGGGGAGCAGTACTTC
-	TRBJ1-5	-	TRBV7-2	CASSLGLANQPQHF	TGTGCCAGCAGCTTAGGGTTAGCGAATCAGCCCCAGCATTTT
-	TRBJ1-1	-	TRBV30	CAWSVAEAFF	TGTGCCTGGAGTGTGGCTGAAGCTTTCTTT
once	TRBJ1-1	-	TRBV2	CASSELVRRGGAFF	TGTGCCAGCAGTGAACTAGTACGTCGAGGGGGAGCTTTCTTT
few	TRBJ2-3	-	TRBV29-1	CSVESPILTDTQYF	TGCAGCGTTGAATCGCCGATTCTCACAGATACGCAGTATTTT
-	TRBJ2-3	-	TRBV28	CASSPGHYTDTQYF	TGTGCCAGCAGTCCGGGACATTACACAGATACGCAGTATTTT
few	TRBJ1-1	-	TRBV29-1	CSGVGLLNTEAFF	TGCAGCGGCGTCGGGTTACTGAACACTGAAGCTTTCTTT
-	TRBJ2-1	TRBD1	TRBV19	CASSGTGGDYNEQFF	TGTGCCAGTAGTGGGACAGGGGGGGACTACAATGAGCAGTTCTTC
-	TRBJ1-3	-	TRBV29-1	CSVVRGDGGDTIYF	TGCAGCGTTGTGAGGGGAGACGGAGGGGACACCATATATTTT
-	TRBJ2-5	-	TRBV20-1	CSALGQETQYF	TGCAGTGCTCTAGGGCAAGAGACCCAGTACTTC
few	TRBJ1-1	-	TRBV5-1	CASSFDPLQGEAFF	TGCGCCAGCAGCTTCGACCCGTTACAGGGTGAAGCTTTCTTT